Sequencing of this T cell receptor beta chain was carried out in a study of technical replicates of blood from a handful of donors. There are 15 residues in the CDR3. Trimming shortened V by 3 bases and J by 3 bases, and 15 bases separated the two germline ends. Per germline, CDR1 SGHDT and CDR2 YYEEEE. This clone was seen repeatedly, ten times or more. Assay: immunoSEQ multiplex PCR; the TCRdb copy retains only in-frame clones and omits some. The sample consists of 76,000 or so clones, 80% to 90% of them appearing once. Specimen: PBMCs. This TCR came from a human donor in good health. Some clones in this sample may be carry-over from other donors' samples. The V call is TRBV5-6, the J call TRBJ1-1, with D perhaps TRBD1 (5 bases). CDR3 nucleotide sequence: TGTGCCAGCAGCTCCTGGGGACGGGGGGACACTGAAGCTTTCTTT. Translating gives CASSSWGRGDTEAFF.